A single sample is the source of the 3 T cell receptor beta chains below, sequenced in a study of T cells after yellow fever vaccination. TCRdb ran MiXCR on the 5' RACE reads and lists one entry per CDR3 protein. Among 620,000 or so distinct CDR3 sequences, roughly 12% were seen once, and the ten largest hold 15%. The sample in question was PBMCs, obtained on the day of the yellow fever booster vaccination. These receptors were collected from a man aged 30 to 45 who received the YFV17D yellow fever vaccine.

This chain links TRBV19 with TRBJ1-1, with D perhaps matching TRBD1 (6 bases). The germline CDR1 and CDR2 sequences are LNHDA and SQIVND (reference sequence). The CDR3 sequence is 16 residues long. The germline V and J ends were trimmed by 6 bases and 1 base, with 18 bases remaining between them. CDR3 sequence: CASRSSRGSRNTEAFF. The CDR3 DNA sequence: TGTGCCAGTAGATCAAGCAGGGGTAGTAGGAACACTGAAGCTTTCTTT.

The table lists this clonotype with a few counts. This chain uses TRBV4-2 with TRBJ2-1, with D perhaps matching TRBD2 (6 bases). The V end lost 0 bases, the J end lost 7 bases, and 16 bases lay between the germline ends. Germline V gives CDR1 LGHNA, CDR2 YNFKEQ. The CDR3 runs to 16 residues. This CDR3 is CASSQDRWEDENEQFF. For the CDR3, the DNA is TGTGCCAGCAGCCAAGATAGGTGGGAGGATGAAAATGAGCAGTTCTTC.

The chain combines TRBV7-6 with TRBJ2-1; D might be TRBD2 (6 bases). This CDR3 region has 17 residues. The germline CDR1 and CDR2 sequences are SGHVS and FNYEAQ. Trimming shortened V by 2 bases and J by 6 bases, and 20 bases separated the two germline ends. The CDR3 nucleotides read TGTGCCAGCAGCTTAAATTCCCCGGGACTCTGGGGCAATGAGCAGTTCTTC. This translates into CASSLNSPGLWGNEQFF.